This T cell receptor beta chain was retrieved from a study of T cells in Graves' hyperthyroidism and ophthalmopathy. The CDR3 consists of 16 residues. V lost 5 bases, J lost 3 bases, and 20 bases lay in between. Germline CDR1 SGHAT, CDR2 FQNNGV. In its sample, this clonotype was seen many times. What was amplified from RNA transcripts were TCR beta CDR3 regions. The primer set for the first-round RT-PCR of the TCR CDR3 was HTBI. TCRdb passed the multiplex PCR reads through MiXCR, listing each CDR3 protein once. Here the sample spans some 650,000 distinct CDR3 sequences, 16% being singletons. The sample was blood. The receptor was derived from a woman in her thirties or forties with Graves' ophthalmopathy. The rearrangement uses TRBV11-2 and TRBJ2-7, with a tentative D call TRBD1 (6 bases). This chain's CDR3 is CASSPGQISKGYEQYF. The CDR3 DNA is TGTGCCAGCAGCCCAGGACAGATCTCAAAAGGCTACGAGCAGTACTTC.